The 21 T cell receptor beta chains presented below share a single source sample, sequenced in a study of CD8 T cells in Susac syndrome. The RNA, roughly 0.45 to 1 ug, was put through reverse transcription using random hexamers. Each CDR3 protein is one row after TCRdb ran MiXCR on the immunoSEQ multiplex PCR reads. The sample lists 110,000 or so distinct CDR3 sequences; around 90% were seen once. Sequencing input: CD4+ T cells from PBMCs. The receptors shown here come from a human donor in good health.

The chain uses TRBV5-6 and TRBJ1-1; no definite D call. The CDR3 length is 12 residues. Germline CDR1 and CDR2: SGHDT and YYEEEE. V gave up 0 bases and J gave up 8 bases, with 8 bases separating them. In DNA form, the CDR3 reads TGTGCCAGCAGCTTGGGGCCGTTGGAAGCTTTCTTT. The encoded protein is CASSLGPLEAFF.

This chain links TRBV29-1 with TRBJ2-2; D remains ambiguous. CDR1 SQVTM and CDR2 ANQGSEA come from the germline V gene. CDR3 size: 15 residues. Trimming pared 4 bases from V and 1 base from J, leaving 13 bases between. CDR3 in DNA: TGCAGCGTTGCTGAAATGGGCGGGAACACCGGGGAGCTGTTTTTT. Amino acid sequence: CSVAEMGGNTGELFF.

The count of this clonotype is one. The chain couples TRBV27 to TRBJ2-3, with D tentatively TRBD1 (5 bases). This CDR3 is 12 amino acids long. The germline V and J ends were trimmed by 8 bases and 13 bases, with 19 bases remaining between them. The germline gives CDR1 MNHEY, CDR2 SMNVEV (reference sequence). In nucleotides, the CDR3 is TGTGCCAGCGCCCCCCTGGGGCCCCCGGAGTATTTT. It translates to CASAPLGPPEYF.

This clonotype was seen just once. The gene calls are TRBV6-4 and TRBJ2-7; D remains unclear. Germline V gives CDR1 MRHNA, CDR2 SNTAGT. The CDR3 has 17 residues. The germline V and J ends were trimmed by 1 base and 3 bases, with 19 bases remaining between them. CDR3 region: CASSDYSWLQKNYEQYF. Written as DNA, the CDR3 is TGTGCCAGCAGTGACTATTCGTGGTTACAAAAAAACTACGAGCAGTACTTC.

In nucleotides, the CDR3 is TGCAGCGTGGACCCCCAGGGGGCTTTCCCCCAAGAGACCCAGTACTTC. Translation gives CSVDPQGAFPQETQYF. V gene TRBV29-1 combines with J gene TRBJ2-5; 8 bases are a match to TRBD1. V shed 6 bases and J 1 base; nucleotides not matched to a gene: 13. The CDR3 is made up of 16 amino acids. Per the germline V gene, CDR1 is SQVTM and CDR2 is ANQGSEA.

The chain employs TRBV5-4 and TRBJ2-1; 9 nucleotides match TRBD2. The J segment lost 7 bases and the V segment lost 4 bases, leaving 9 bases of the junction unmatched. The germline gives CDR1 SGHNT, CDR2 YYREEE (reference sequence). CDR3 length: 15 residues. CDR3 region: CASSPQRTSDNEQFF. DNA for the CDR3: TGTGCCAGCAGCCCCCAGAGGACTAGCGATAATGAGCAGTTCTTC.

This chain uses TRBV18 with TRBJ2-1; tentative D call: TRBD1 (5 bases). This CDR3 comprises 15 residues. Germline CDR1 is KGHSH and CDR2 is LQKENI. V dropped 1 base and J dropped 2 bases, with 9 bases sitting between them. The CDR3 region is CASSPLARAYNEQFF. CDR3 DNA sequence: TGTGCCAGCTCACCACTGGCCAGGGCCTACAATGAGCAGTTCTTC.

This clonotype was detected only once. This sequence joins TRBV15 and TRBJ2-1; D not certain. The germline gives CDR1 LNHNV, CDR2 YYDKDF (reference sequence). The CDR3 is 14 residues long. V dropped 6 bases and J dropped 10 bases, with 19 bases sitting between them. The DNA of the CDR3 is TGTGCCACCAGTAGTGGGCTCCTCGGATTCGAGCAGTTCTTC. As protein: CATSSGLLGFEQFF. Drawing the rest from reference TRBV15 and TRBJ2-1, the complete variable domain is DAMVIQNPRYQVTQFGKPVTLSCSQTLNHNVMYWYQQKSSQAPKLLFHYYDKDFNNEADTPDNFQSRRPNTSFCFLDIRSPGLGDTAMYLCATSSGLLGFEQFFGPGTRLTVL.

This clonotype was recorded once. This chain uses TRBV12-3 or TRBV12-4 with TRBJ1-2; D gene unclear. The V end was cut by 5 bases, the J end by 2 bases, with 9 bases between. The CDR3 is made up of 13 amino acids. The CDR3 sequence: CASSKFRNYGYTF. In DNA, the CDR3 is TGTGCCAGCAGTAAGTTCCGAAACTATGGCTACACCTTC.

The CDR3 nucleotides are TGTGCCAGCAGCGACCCCAGGGTTTCAGACACCGGGGAGCTGTTTTTT. Translating gives CASSDPRVSDTGELFF. V is TRBV5-4 and J is TRBJ2-2; tentatively, D is TRBD1 (5 bases). Germline CDR1 and CDR2: SGHNT and YYREEE (reference sequence). V lost 4 bases and J lost 3, with 16 bases in between. The CDR3 is 16 residues long.

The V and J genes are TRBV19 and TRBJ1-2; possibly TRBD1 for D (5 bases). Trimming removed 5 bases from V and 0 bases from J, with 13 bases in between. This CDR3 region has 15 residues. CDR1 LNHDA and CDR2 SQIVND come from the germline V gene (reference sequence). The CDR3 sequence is CASSVFRDSNYGYTF. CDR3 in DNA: TGTGCCAGTAGTGTATTCCGGGACTCTAACTATGGCTACACCTTC.

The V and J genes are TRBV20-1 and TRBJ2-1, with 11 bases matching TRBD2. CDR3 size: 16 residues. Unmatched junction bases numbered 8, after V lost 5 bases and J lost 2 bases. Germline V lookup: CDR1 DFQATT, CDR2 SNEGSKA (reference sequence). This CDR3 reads CSAVTSGALTYNEQFF. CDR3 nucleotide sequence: TGCAGTGCTGTGACTAGCGGGGCCTTAACCTACAATGAGCAGTTCTTC.

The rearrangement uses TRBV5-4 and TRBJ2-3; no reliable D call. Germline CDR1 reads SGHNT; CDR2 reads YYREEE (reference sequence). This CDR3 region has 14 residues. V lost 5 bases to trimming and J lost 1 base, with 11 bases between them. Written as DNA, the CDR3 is TGTGCCAGCAGGGCGGAGTACCGCACAGATACGCAGTATTTT. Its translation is CASRAEYRTDTQYF.

DNA for the CDR3: TGTGCCAGCAGTTTTTCAGGTATTCCAAAGTCTAACTATGGCTACACCTTC. Residues: CASSFSGIPKSNYGYTF. The gene calls are TRBV27 and TRBJ1-2; unclear D gene. Trimming pared 3 bases from V and 0 bases from J, leaving 17 bases between. The CDR3 length is 17 residues. Germline CDR1 reads MNHEY; CDR2 reads SMNVEV (reference sequence).

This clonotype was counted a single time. The CDR3 DNA is TGCAGCGTTGAACCCACAGGGGCCTATGGCTACACCTTC. Translating it yields CSVEPTGAYGYTF. This chain connects TRBV29-1 to TRBJ1-2; 7 nucleotides align to TRBD1. V shed 2 bases and J 4 bases; nucleotides not matched to a gene: 4. The V gene's germline CDR1 is SQVTM and CDR2 ANQGSEA. The CDR3 spans 13 residues.

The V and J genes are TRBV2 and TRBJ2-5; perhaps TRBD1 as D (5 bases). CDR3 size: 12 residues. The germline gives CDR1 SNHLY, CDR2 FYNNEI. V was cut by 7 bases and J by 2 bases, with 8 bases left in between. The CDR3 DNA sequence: TGTGCCAGCACGGACACTCAAGAGACCCAGTACTTC. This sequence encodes CASTDTQETQYF.

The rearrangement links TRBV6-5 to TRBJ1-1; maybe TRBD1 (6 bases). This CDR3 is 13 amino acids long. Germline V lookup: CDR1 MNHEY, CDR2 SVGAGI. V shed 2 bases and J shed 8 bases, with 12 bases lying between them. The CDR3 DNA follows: TGTGCCAGCAGTTACCCCCAGGGGCGAGAAGCTTTCTTT. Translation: CASSYPQGREAFF.

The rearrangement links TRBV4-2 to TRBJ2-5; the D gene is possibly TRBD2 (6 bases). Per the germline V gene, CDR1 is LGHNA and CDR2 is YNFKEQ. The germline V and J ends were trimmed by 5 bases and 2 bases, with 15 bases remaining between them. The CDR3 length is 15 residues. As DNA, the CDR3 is TGTGCCAGCAGCATCTTCTCGGGGGTGCAAGAGACCCAGTACTTC. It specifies CASSIFSGVQETQYF.

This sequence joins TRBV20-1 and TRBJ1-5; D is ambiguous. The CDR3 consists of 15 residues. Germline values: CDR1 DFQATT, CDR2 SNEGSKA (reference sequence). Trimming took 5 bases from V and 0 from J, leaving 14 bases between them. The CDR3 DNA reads TGCAGTGCTGACCCCGGGTTGTATAGCAATCAGCCCCAGCATTTT. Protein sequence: CSADPGLYSNQPQHF.

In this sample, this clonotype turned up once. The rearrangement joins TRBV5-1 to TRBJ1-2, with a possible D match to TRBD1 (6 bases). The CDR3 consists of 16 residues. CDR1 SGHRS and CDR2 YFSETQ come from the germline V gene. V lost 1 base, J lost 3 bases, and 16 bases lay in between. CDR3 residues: CASSLSPGQGDYGYTF. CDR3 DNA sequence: TGCGCCAGCAGCTTGTCCCCGGGACAAGGTGACTATGGCTACACCTTC. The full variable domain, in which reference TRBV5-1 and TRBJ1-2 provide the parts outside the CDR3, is KAGVTQTPRYLIKTRGQQVTLSCSPISGHRSVSWYQQTPGQGLQFLFEYFSETQRNKGNFPGRFSGRQFSNSRSEMNVSTLELGDSALYLCASSLSPGQGDYGYTFGSGTRLTVV.

The CDR3 nucleotides are TGCAGTGCTAGGCGAGAAAACTCTGGGGCCAACGTCCTGACTTTC. Its translation: CSARRENSGANVLTF. The chain recombines TRBV20-1 with TRBJ2-6; D remains unclear. The V end lost 3 bases, the J end lost 0 bases, and 9 bases lay between the germline ends. Per the germline V gene, CDR1 is DFQATT and CDR2 is SNEGSKA (reference sequence). CDR3 length: 15 residues.